This record looks at one T cell receptor (beta chain) sequence and its context. The table came from immunoSEQ multiplex PCR; TCRdb's copy has only in-frame clones and leaves some out. Here the sample spans approximately 150,000 clones, 87% being singletons. This entry belongs to a study of blood T cell repertoires in COVID-19. Across the whole study: The origin of the acute and convalescent COVID-19 samples was the United States, Italy and Spain.

The TCR sequence derives from a woman aged 45 to 65 with acute or convalescent COVID-19. Sequencing was carried out using peripheral blood.

The CDR3 protein is CASSLALARYTGELFF. CDR3 in DNA: TGTGCCAGCAGCTTAGCACTAGCTAGGTATACCGGGGAGCTGTTTTTT. V usage is TRBV7-7 and J usage is TRBJ2-2, with D possibly being TRBD2 (6 bases). The germline V gene has CDR1 SSHAT and CDR2 FNYEAQ (reference sequence). The CDR3 is made up of 16 amino acids. V was trimmed by 0 bases and J by 5 bases, leaving 13 bases between them.